This passage covers 31 T cell receptor beta chains from one sample sequenced in a study of PD-1 blockade in classical Hodgkin lymphoma. Time point of the sample: cycle 4 day 1 (C4D1), after 5 to 7 weeks of nivolumab. Relapse was seen in all patients after autologous stem cell transplantation, and brentuximab vedotin exposure was variable. Thawed PBMCs were the source of CD4+ T cells, purified by magnetic negative selection. Here immunoSEQ multiplex PCR was the method, and the copy in TCRdb shows in-frame clones only, minus some. The sample holds more than 15,000 clones, 65% to 80% seen once. The source was CD4+ T cells from blood, collected before the fourth cycle of nivolumab. These receptors came from a human donor with classical Hodgkin lymphoma.

V is TRBV6-5 and J is TRBJ1-1; D possibly corresponds to TRBD1 (6 bases). The germline CDR1 and CDR2 sequences are MNHEY and SVGAGI. The CDR3 spans 15 residues. V dropped 0 bases and J dropped 1 base, with 9 bases sitting between them. DNA for the CDR3: TGTGCCAGCAGTTACTCATGGGGGGCGAACACTGAAGCTTTCTTT. This translates into CASSYSWGANTEAFF.

The chain joins TRBV6-1 to TRBJ2-7; D gene ambiguous. Germline V gene data show CDR1 as MNHNS and CDR2 as SASEGT. Trimming cost V 6 bases and J 5 bases, with 17 bases left between them. This CDR3 has 14 residues. The CDR3 nucleotides are TGTGCCAGCAGACTTGGACCGGTTTCTAACGAGCAGTACTTC. Its translation: CASRLGPVSNEQYF.

V usage is TRBV29-1 and J usage is TRBJ2-1; no reliable D call. The CDR3 spans 14 residues. The germline V gene encodes CDR1 SQVTM and CDR2 ANQGSEA. Trimming removed 6 bases at V and 6 bases at J, with 18 bases between. The CDR3 spells CSVTSPLLINEQFF. The CDR3 nucleotides read TGCAGCGTGACCTCGCCTCTCCTGATCAATGAGCAGTTCTTC.

J is TRBJ2-2 and V is TRBV10-3; 8 bases are shared with TRBD2. The V gene end was trimmed by 7 bases and the J gene end by 5 bases; junction bases not matched to a gene: 9. The CDR3 is 15 amino acids. Per germline, CDR1 ENHRY and CDR2 SYGVKD. The CDR3 bases are TGTGCCATCAATAAAGCGGGAGTGAATACCGGGGAGCTGTTTTTT. Its protein product is CAINKAGVNTGELFF.

This rearrangement joins TRBV6-5 to TRBJ1-1, with 8 bases identical to TRBD1. J gave up 1 base and V 5 bases, and 3 bases lay outside the gene matches. This CDR3 has 14 amino acids. Germline V gives CDR1 MNHEY, CDR2 SVGAGI. In DNA form, the CDR3 reads TGTGCCAGCAGTCGCGGACAGGGGAACACTGAAGCTTTCTTT. Residues: CASSRGQGNTEAFF.

V and J are TRBV25-1 and TRBJ1-3; D may be TRBD1 (5 bases). The germline V and J ends were trimmed by 6 bases and 0 bases, with 15 bases remaining between them. Germline V gene lookup returns CDR1 MGHDK and CDR2 SYGVNS. This CDR3 contains 16 residues. The DNA of the CDR3 is TGTGCCAGCAGCCCGCGACAGTACAGCTCTGGAAACACCATATATTTT. As protein: CASSPRQYSSGNTIYF.

This chain joins TRBV28 and TRBJ2-4; no definite D call. Per germline, CDR1 MDHEN and CDR2 SYDVKM. The CDR3 runs to 17 residues. V was shortened by 5 bases and J by 0 bases, with 17 bases between the two germline ends. CDR3 sequence reads: CASSPRVGSLAKNIQYF. CDR3 in DNA: TGTGCCAGCAGTCCCCGCGTAGGCAGCCTAGCCAAAAACATTCAGTACTTC.

This clone was counted once. The gene calls are TRBV18 and TRBJ1-1; D gene ambiguous. Trimming stripped 3 bases from V and 2 bases from J, with 13 bases between. The germline gives CDR1 KGHSH, CDR2 LQKENI. The length of the CDR3 is 15 residues. CDR3 loop: CASSPREGFNTEAFF. CDR3 DNA: TGTGCCAGCTCACCGAGGGAAGGTTTCAACACTGAAGCTTTCTTT.

The chain couples TRBV7-9 to TRBJ1-1; 7 bases match TRBD1. Germline CDR1 SEHNR, CDR2 FQNEAQ (reference sequence). V lost 5 bases and J lost 3; bases outside the gene matches: 6. The CDR3 has 14 residues. The CDR3 spells CASSTDREYTEAFF. CDR3 in DNA: TGTGCCAGCAGCACTGACAGGGAGTACACTGAAGCTTTCTTT.

This clone qualifies as medium-sized. The V gene is TRBV6-5, the J gene TRBJ1-3; D is undetermined. From germline, CDR1 is MNHEY and CDR2 SVGAGI. The CDR3 has 13 residues. Trimming removed 2 bases at V and 3 bases at J, with 5 bases between. Written as DNA, the CDR3 is TGTGCCAGCAGTTACATCAGTGGAAACACCATATATTTT. Protein product: CASSYISGNTIYF.

V and J are TRBV6-1 and TRBJ2-3; 10 bases fit TRBD2. From germline, CDR1 is MNHNS and CDR2 SASEGT. CDR3 length: 16 amino acids. Unmatched junction bases numbered 7, after V lost 4 bases and J lost 3 bases. The CDR3 sequence: CASSALASGSTDTQYF. The CDR3 DNA is TGTGCCAGCAGTGCCTTGGCTAGCGGGAGTACAGATACGCAGTATTTT.

This sequence joins TRBV4-1 and TRBJ2-1; 11 positions match TRBD2. This CDR3 comprises 18 residues. V trimming: 1 base; J trimming: 4 bases; junction bases outside the gene matches: 9. Per germline, CDR1 MGHRA and CDR2 YSYEKL. CDR3 residues: CASSQARTPSGRYNEQFF. In DNA, the CDR3 is TGCGCCAGCAGCCAAGCCCGGACCCCTAGCGGGAGGTACAATGAGCAGTTCTTC.

This chain uses TRBV5-1 with TRBJ2-7; D not resolved. Germline V CDR1 and CDR2: SGHRS, YFSETQ. The ends were cut back, 7 bases at V and 3 bases at J, with 11 bases in the middle. The CDR3 has 12 residues. The CDR3 DNA sequence: TGCGCCAGCTCCGGGCCCCTCTACGAGCAGTACTTC. Its protein product is CASSGPLYEQYF.

V is TRBV6-5 and J is TRBJ2-7; TRBD1 might be the D (5 bases). The V end lost 2 bases, the J end lost 7 bases, and 12 bases lay between the germline ends. CDR3 length: 13 residues. Per germline, CDR1 MNHEY and CDR2 SVGAGI. CDR3 sequence reads: CASSYTQGFEQYF. As DNA, the CDR3 is TGTGCCAGCAGTTACACGCAGGGTTTTGAGCAGTACTTC.

This clone was counted only a few times. The V and J genes are TRBV5-1 and TRBJ1-2; no definite D call. With 5 bases removed from V and 3 bases from J, the gap between germline ends came to 8 bases. The CDR3 is made up of 12 amino acids. Germline-derived CDR1 and CDR2 are SGHRS and YFSETQ. This CDR3 is CASSQPYYGYTF. The CDR3 DNA sequence: TGCGCCAGCAGTCAACCCTACTATGGCTACACCTTC. Variable domain in full (rest from reference TRBV5-1 and TRBJ1-2): KAGVTQTPRYLIKTRGQQVTLSCSPISGHRSVSWYQQTPGQGLQFLFEYFSETQRNKGNFPGRFSGRQFSNSRSEMNVSTLELGDSALYLCASSQPYYGYTFGSGTRLTVV.

The gene calls are TRBV29-1 and TRBJ2-5; 13 nucleotides agree with TRBD2. J lost 4 bases, V lost 1 base, and 6 bases had no gene match. There are 16 residues in the CDR3. CDR1 and CDR2 from the germline V gene are SQVTM and ANQGSEA. The CDR3: CSVEGGTSGTPETQYF. The CDR3 DNA sequence: TGCAGCGTTGAAGGCGGGACTAGCGGGACGCCAGAGACCCAGTACTTC.

The chain links TRBV25-1 to TRBJ2-3; D is unclear. V lost 8 bases, J lost 7 bases, and 10 bases lay in between. Germline CDR1 is MGHDK and CDR2 is SYGVNS. This CDR3 has 11 residues. The CDR3 spells CASSFGYTQYF. As DNA, the CDR3 is TGTGCCAGCTCCTTCGGATATACGCAGTATTTT.

J is TRBJ1-3 and V is TRBV7-9; D perhaps matches TRBD1 (6 bases). The germline V and J ends were trimmed by 1 base and 1 base, with 11 bases remaining between them. The CDR3 consists of 16 residues. The V gene's germline CDR1 is SEHNR and CDR2 FQNEAQ (reference sequence). Here the CDR3 reads CASSLDGGQSGNTIYF. The CDR3 coding sequence is TGTGCCAGCAGCTTAGACGGGGGGCAGTCTGGAAACACCATATATTTT. The full variable domain, in which reference TRBV7-9 and TRBJ1-3 provide the parts outside the CDR3, is DTGVSQNPRHKITKRGQNVTFRCDPISEHNRLYWYRQTLGQGPEFLTYFQNEAQLEKSRLLSDRFSAERPKGSFSTLEIQRTEQGDSAMYLCASSLDGGQSGNTIYFGEGSWLTVV.

This CDR3 is CASSARTGSEQYF. The CDR3 nucleotides are TGTGCCAGCAGTGCCCGGACAGGGTCCGAGCAGTACTTC. This rearrangement joins TRBV2 to TRBJ2-7; 8 bases agree with TRBD1. CDR3 length: 13 amino acids. Germline CDR1 is SNHLY and CDR2 is FYNNEI. V was clipped by 4 bases and J by 6 bases; unmatched bases: 5.

The CDR3: CASSGDRVLTEAFF. The CDR3 nucleotides read TGTGCCAGCAGTGGTGACAGGGTTCTTACTGAAGCTTTCTTT. V usage is TRBV2 and J usage is TRBJ1-1; 7 bases are shared with TRBD1. The CDR3 has 14 amino acids. Germline CDR1 is SNHLY and CDR2 is FYNNEI. V was pared by 4 bases and J by 5 bases, with 7 bases of the junction left unmatched.

This clone was picked up one time. The V and J genes are TRBV5-4 and TRBJ2-1; a possible D gene is TRBD2 (5 bases). V was pared by 4 bases and J by 0 bases, with 11 bases between. This CDR3 has 15 residues. Germline CDR1 reads SGHNT; CDR2 reads YYREEE (reference sequence). CDR3 amino acids: CASSSRESSYNEQFF. The CDR3 DNA reads TGTGCCAGCAGCAGCCGGGAAAGCTCCTACAATGAGCAGTTCTTC.

The chain employs TRBV6-5 and TRBJ2-1, with 8 bases lining up with TRBD1. Looked up from germline, CDR1 is MNHEY and CDR2 is SVGAGI. The CDR3 runs 11 residues. Unmatched junction bases numbered 3, after V lost 10 bases and J lost 7 bases. The CDR3 DNA is TGTGCCACTACAGGGGGAAATGAGCAGTTCTTC. Protein: CATTGGNEQFF.

The J gene is TRBJ1-5, the V gene TRBV5-8, with D unresolved. The CDR3 length is 16 residues. V was shortened by 4 bases and J by 1 base, with 15 bases between the two germline ends. In germline, CDR1 is SGHTS, CDR2 YDEGEE. The CDR3 DNA follows: TGTGCCAGCAGCGTGTACGAGGGTGGAAGCAATCAGCCCCAGCATTTT. Protein product: CASSVYEGGSNQPQHF. Complete variable domain (other parts from reference TRBV5-8 and TRBJ1-5): EAGVTQSPTHLIKTRGQQATLRCSPISGHTSVYWYQQALGLGLQFLLWYDEGEERNRGNFPPRFSGRQFPNYSSELNVNALELEDSALYLCASSVYEGGSNQPQHFGDGTRLSIL.

This chain uses TRBV28 with TRBJ2-7; 9 bases are a match to TRBD2. After removal of 8 bases from V and 4 bases from J, the junction contained 9 bases not matched to a gene. CDR3 length: 14 residues. Germline CDR1 reads MDHEN; CDR2 reads SYDVKM. This CDR3 reads CASFRRGGTYEQYF. CDR3 bases: TGTGCCAGCTTCCGGCGGGGGGGGACATACGAGCAGTACTTC. Full variable domain (remainder filled in from reference TRBV28 and TRBJ2-7): DVKVTQSSRYLVKRTGEKVFLECVQDMDHENMFWYRQDPGLGLRLIYFSYDVKMKEKGDIPEGYSVSREKKERFSLILESASTNQTSMYLCASFRRGGTYEQYFGPGTRLTVT.

This clone appeared a single time. The chain uses TRBV7-8 and TRBJ2-7; no firm D call. Germline assignment: CDR1 SGHVS and CDR2 FQNEAQ. The V gene lost 3 bases and the J gene lost 3 bases, with 12 bases spanning the gap. The CDR3 has 14 residues. The CDR3 spells CASSFGLGYYEQYF. The CDR3, as DNA: TGTGCCAGCAGCTTTGGGCTAGGGTACTACGAGCAGTACTTC. The full variable domain, in which reference TRBV7-8 and TRBJ2-7 provide the parts outside the CDR3, is GAGVSQSPRYKVAKRGQDVALRCDPISGHVSLFWYQQALGQGPEFLTYFQNEAQLDKSGLPSDRFFAERPEGSVSTLKIQRTQQEDSAVYLCASSFGLGYYEQYFGPGTRLTVT.

This clone was observed once. V gene TRBV5-1 combines with J gene TRBJ2-3, with no clear D. Per the germline V gene, CDR1 is SGHRS and CDR2 is YFSETQ. The CDR3 extends over 15 amino acids. With 0 bases removed from V and 4 bases from J, the gap between germline ends came to 12 bases. CDR3 sequence reads: CASSLALDRADTQYF. The CDR3 DNA sequence: TGCGCCAGCAGCTTGGCCTTAGATCGGGCAGATACGCAGTATTTT.

In DNA form, the CDR3 reads TGTGCCAGCAGTTCATCGGGACTAGCGGTCACAGATACGCAGTATTTT. This encodes CASSSSGLAVTDTQYF. The chain combines TRBV6-5 with TRBJ2-3; 11 nucleotides align to TRBD2. This CDR3 is built from 16 residues. With V trimmed by 4 bases and J by 2 bases, 5 bases remained unmatched. Germline CDR1 MNHEY, CDR2 SVGAGI.

This clone has a handful of counts. The CDR3 bases are TGTGCCAGCAGCCCCGACCGGAACTATGGCTACACCTTC. It codes for CASSPDRNYGYTF. The rearrangement joins TRBV7-2 to TRBJ1-2; no clear D gene. CDR3 length equals 13 residues. In germline, CDR1 is SGHTA, CDR2 FQGNSA. The V end lost 5 bases, the J end lost 2 bases, and 9 bases lay between the germline ends.

The chain carries TRBV2 and TRBJ2-7; D is possibly TRBD1 or TRBD2 (5 bases each). The CDR3 has 16 amino acids. The V gene's germline CDR1 is SNHLY and CDR2 FYNNEI. Deletions cut 6 bases from V and 0 bases from J, with 18 bases between. The CDR3 protein is CASSGPMGTSSYEQYF. The CDR3 DNA reads TGTGCCAGCAGCGGCCCTATGGGGACCAGCTCCTACGAGCAGTACTTC.

CDR3 loop: CASSYSMGSSGNTIYF. CDR3 nucleotide sequence: TGTGCCAGCAGTTACTCGATGGGAAGCTCTGGAAACACCATATATTTT. The chain is built from TRBV6-5 and TRBJ1-3; D is undetermined. V lost 0 bases and J 0 bases, leaving 9 bases between the germline ends. CDR1 is MNHEY, CDR2 SVGAGI, per germline. The CDR3 extends over 16 amino acids.

This chain links TRBV27 with TRBJ1-1; 8 nucleotides line up with TRBD1. Looked up from germline, CDR1 is MNHEY and CDR2 is SMNVEV (reference sequence). The length of the CDR3 is 16 residues. V lost 4 bases and J lost 0; bases outside the gene matches: 7. For the CDR3, the DNA is TGTGCCAGCAGTTCTAGGGACAGGTGGGTGAACACTGAAGCTTTCTTT. As protein: CASSSRDRWVNTEAFF.